Below, 13 T cell receptor beta chains from the same sample are listed, as sequenced in a study of cytotoxic CD8 clonotypes in ibrutinib-treated CLL. TCRdb's copy holds only in-frame clones and misses some; the assay was immunoSEQ multiplex PCR. The table has some 84,000 clones, roughly 86% seen once. The sequencing used PBMCs, collected before ibrutinib treatment. The receptors here all came from a human donor with chronic lymphocytic leukemia.

This clone came up a few times. The chain combines TRBV9 with TRBJ2-1, with D perhaps TRBD1 (6 bases). Per the germline V gene, CDR1 is SGDLS and CDR2 is YYNGEE. The germline V and J ends were trimmed by 4 bases and 9 bases, with 11 bases remaining between them. The CDR3 sequence is 12 residues long. The CDR3: CASSSRGGEQFF. CDR3 sequence (DNA): TGTGCCAGCAGCTCGCGAGGGGGTGAGCAGTTCTTC.

The CDR3, as DNA: TGTGCCAGCAGCTTTAGCGAGGTTCGGGGCACTGAAGCTTTCTTT. Translated: CASSFSEVRGTEAFF. The chain employs TRBV5-4 and TRBJ1-1, with D unclear. The ends were cut back, 2 bases at V and 4 bases at J, with 15 bases in the middle. There are 15 residues in the CDR3. Germline assignment: CDR1 SGHNT and CDR2 YYREEE (reference sequence).

V usage is TRBV19 and J usage is TRBJ2-1, with TRBD1 matching over 7 bases. The V segment lost 3 bases and the J segment 4 bases; nucleotides outside the gene matches: 9. This CDR3 region has 16 residues. Germline V gene data show CDR1 as LNHDA and CDR2 as SQIVND (reference sequence). The CDR3 protein is CASSIPQTTGYNEQFF. Written as DNA, the CDR3 is TGTGCCAGTAGTATCCCTCAAACGACAGGGTACAATGAGCAGTTCTTC.

V usage is TRBV6-5 and J usage is TRBJ2-7, with no clear D. CDR1 and CDR2 (germline): MNHEY, SVGAGI. The V and J ends lost 2 bases and 7 bases respectively, with 12 bases between them. The CDR3 consists of 13 residues. The CDR3 is CASSYGPRREQYF. CDR3 coding DNA: TGTGCCAGCAGTTACGGTCCTCGTCGGGAGCAGTACTTC.

The V gene is TRBV5-1, the J gene TRBJ1-1, with D possibly being TRBD1 (6 bases). Germline CDR1 reads SGHRS; CDR2 reads YFSETQ. This CDR3 is 14 amino acids long. Trimming cost V 6 bases and J 1 base, with 13 bases left between them. The CDR3 bases are TGCGCCAGCACCTACGGGGGGGCGAACACTGAAGCTTTCTTT. As protein: CASTYGGANTEAFF.

J is TRBJ1-1 and V is TRBV5-4; TRBD1 aligns across 7 bases. This CDR3 comprises 15 residues. The germline V gene encodes CDR1 SGHNT and CDR2 YYREEE (reference sequence). The V and J ends lost 2 bases and 6 bases, in that order; junction bases with no gene match: 10. The CDR3 region is CASSFRGGTEAEAFF. As DNA, the CDR3 is TGTGCCAGCAGCTTTCGAGGTGGGACAGAAGCTGAAGCTTTCTTT.

The chain couples TRBV28 to TRBJ2-3; maybe TRBD2 (5 bases). The germline CDR1 and CDR2 sequences are MDHEN and SYDVKM. V shed 1 base and J shed 14 bases, with 13 bases lying between them. The CDR3 consists of 12 residues. CDR3 in DNA: TGTGCCAGCAGTTTATCTCCTAGCCCCCCGTATTTT. The encoded protein is CASSLSPSPPYF. Complete variable domain (other parts from reference TRBV28 and TRBJ2-3): DVKVTQSSRYLVKRTGEKVFLECVQDMDHENMFWYRQDPGLGLRLIYFSYDVKMKEKGDIPEGYSVSREKKERFSLILESASTNQTSMYLCASSLSPSPPYFGPGTRLTVL.

The chain is built from TRBV7-8 and TRBJ1-5; D gene ambiguous. The V end was cut by 3 bases, the J end by 7 bases, with 7 bases between. This CDR3 comprises 12 residues. Germline V gives CDR1 SGHVS, CDR2 FQNEAQ. In DNA form, the CDR3 reads TGTGCCAGCAGCTTTCTGGACCAGCCCCAGCATTTT. This encodes CASSFLDQPQHF.

This chain connects TRBV27 to TRBJ2-4; perhaps TRBD1 as D (6 bases). V was pared by 2 bases and J by 6 bases, with 8 bases between. The CDR3 is 13 residues long. The germline gives CDR1 MNHEY, CDR2 SMNVEV (reference sequence). The chain's CDR3 is CASSLGQTNIQYF. The CDR3 DNA follows: TGTGCCAGCAGTTTAGGACAGACAAACATTCAGTACTTC.

The chain is built from TRBV5-1 and TRBJ1-2; D perhaps matches TRBD1 (5 bases). This CDR3 is built from 16 residues. Germline V CDR1 and CDR2: SGHRS, YFSETQ. Trimming left V 4 bases short and J 5 bases short, with 21 bases between. The CDR3 coding sequence is TGCGCCAGCAGCCTCGGGGGGGGAACCCCCAATTATGGCTACACCTTC. Amino acid sequence: CASSLGGGTPNYGYTF.

The V call is TRBV30, the J call TRBJ2-3; 15 nucleotides align to TRBD2. Germline V gene sequence: CDR1 GTSNPN, CDR2 SVGIG (reference sequence). The V segment lost 1 base and the J segment 2 bases; nucleotides outside the gene matches: 10. This CDR3 comprises 19 residues. In DNA form, the CDR3 reads TGTGCCTGGAGTGAGGGGAGGGGACTAGCGGGAGGCCACACAGATACGCAGTATTTT. Translation gives CAWSEGRGLAGGHTDTQYF. The whole variable domain, filled in from reference TRBV30 and TRBJ2-3, reads SQTIHQWPATLVQPVGSPLSLECTVEGTSNPNLYWYRQAAGRGLQLLFYSVGIGQISSEVPQNLSASRPQDRQFILSSKKLLLSDSGFYLCAWSEGRGLAGGHTDTQYFGPGTRLTVL.

This clone was seen a handful of times. This chain joins TRBV5-4 and TRBJ2-7; 7 bases fit TRBD1. The V segment lost 2 bases and the J segment 5 bases; nucleotides outside the gene matches: 7. This CDR3 has 14 amino acids. The V gene's germline CDR1 is SGHNT and CDR2 YYREEE (reference sequence). The CDR3 nucleotides are TGTGCCAGCAGCTTTTGGCCAGGGGGAAACGAGCAGTACTTC. Protein sequence: CASSFWPGGNEQYF.

The chain combines TRBV7-8 with TRBJ1-5; D gene ambiguous. This CDR3 spans 14 amino acids. Between the trimmed V and J ends, which lost 4 bases and 6 bases, there was a span of 13 bases. The germline gives CDR1 SGHVS, CDR2 FQNEAQ. CDR3 in DNA: TGTGCCAGCAGCTCCACATCCCCCGGTCAGCCCCAGCATTTT. As protein: CASSSTSPGQPQHF.